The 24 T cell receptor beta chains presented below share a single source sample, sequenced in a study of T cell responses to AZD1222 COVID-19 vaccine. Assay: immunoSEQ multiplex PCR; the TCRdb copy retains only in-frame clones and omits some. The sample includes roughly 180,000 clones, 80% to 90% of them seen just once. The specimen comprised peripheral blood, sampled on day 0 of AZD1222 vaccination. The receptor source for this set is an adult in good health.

The CDR3 loop is CASSQTSPWDTEAFF. DNA for the CDR3: TGCGCCAGCAGCCAGACATCCCCTTGGGACACTGAAGCTTTCTTT. The chain links TRBV4-3 to TRBJ1-1, with D unresolved. Germline CDR1 and CDR2: LGHNA and YSLEER. CDR3 size: 15 residues. The germline V and J ends were trimmed by 3 bases and 3 bases, with 14 bases remaining between them.

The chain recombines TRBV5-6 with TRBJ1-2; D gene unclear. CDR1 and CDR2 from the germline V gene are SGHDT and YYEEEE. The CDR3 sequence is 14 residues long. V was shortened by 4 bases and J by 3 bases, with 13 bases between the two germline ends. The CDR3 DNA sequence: TGTGCCAGCAGCCGTGGCGAGTTAGACTATGGCTACACCTTC. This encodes CASSRGELDYGYTF.

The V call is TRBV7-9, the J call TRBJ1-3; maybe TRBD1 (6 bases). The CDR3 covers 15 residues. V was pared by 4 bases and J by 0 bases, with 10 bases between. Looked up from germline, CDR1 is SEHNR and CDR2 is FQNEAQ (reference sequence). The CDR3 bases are TGTGCCAGCAGCTACAGGACAGCCTCTGGAAACACCATATATTTT. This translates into CASSYRTASGNTIYF.

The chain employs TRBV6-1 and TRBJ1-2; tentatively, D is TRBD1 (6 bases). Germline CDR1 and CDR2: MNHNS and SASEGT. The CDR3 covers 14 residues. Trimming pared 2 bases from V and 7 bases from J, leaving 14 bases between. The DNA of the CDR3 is TGTGCCAGCAGTGAAACGGACAGAGTCGGTGGCTACACCTTC. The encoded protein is CASSETDRVGGYTF.

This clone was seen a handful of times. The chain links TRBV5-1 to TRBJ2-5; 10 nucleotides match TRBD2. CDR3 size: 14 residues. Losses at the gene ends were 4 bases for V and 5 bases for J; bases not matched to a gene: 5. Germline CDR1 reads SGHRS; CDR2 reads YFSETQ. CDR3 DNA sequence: TGCGCCAGCAGCGATAGTAGCGGGGGGGAGACCCAGTACTTC. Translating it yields CASSDSSGGETQYF.

The CDR3 DNA is TGTGCCAGCAGCCAAGAAGTCCGAAGGAACGAGCAGTACTTC. Its protein is CASSQEVRRNEQYF. The chain is built from TRBV14 and TRBJ2-7; D remains ambiguous. The V gene's germline CDR1 is SGHDN and CDR2 FVKESK. Trimming stripped 0 bases from V and 5 bases from J, with 11 bases between. The length of the CDR3 is 14 residues.

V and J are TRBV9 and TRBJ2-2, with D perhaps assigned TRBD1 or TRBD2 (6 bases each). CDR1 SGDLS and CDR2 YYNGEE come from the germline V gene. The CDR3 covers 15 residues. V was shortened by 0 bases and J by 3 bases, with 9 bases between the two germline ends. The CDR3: CASSVAGADTGELFF. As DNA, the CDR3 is TGTGCCAGCAGCGTAGCGGGGGCGGACACCGGGGAGCTGTTTTTT. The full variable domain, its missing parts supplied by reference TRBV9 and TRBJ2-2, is DSGVTQTPKHLITATGQRVTLRCSPRSGDLSVYWYQQSLDQGLQFLIQYYNGEERAKGNILERFSAQQFPDLHSELNLSSLELGDSALYFCASSVAGADTGELFFGEGSRLTVL.

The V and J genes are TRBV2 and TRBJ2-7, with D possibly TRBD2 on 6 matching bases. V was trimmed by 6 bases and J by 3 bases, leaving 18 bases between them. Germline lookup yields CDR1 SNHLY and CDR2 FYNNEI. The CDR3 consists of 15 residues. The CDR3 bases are TGTGCCAGCAGCCGCTCAGGAGGGTCGGGCTACGAGCAGTACGTC. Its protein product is CASSRSGGSGYEQYV.

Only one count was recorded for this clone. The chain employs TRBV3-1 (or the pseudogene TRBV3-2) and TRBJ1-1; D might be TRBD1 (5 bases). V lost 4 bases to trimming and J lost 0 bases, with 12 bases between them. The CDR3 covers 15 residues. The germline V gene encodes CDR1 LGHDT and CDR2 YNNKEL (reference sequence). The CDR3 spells CASSLDGGVNTEAFF. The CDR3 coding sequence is TGTGCCAGCAGCCTAGACGGGGGGGTGAACACTGAAGCTTTCTTT.

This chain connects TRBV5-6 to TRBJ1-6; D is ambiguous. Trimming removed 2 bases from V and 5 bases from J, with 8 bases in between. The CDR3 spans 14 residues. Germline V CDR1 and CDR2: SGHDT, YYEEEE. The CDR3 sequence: CASSFWRDNSPLHF. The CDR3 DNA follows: TGTGCCAGCAGCTTTTGGCGGGATAATTCACCCCTCCACTTT.

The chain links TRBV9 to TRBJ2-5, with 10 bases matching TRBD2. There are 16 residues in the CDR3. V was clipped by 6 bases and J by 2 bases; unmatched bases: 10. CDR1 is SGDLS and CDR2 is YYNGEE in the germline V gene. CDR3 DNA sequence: TGTGCCAGCAACTTAGGGGCTAGCGGGGGACAAGAGACCCAGTACTTC. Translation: CASNLGASGGQETQYF.

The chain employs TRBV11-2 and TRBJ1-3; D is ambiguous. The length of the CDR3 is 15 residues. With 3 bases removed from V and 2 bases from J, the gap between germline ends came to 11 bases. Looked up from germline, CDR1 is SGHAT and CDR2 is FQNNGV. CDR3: CASSLRTATGNTIYF. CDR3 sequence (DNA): TGTGCCAGCAGCTTGAGGACGGCAACTGGAAACACCATATATTTT.

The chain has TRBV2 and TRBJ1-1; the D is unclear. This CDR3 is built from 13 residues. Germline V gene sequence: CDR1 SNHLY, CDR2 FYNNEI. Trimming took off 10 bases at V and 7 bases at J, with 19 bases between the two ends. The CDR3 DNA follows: TGTGCCACCTCCTCCGTAACGCGGAATGAAGCTTTCTTT. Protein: CATSSVTRNEAFF. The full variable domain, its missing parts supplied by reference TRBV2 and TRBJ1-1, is EPEVTQTPSHQVTQMGQEVILRCVPISNHLYFYWYRQILGQKVEFLVSFYNNEISEKSEIFDDQFSVERPDGSNFTLKIRSTKLEDSAMYFCATSSVTRNEAFFGQGTRLTVV.

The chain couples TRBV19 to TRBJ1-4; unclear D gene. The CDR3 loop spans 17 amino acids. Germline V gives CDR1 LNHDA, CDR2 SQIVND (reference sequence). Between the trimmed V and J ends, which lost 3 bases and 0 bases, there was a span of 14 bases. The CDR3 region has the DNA TGTGCCAGTAGTATCGGAGTATCAGTGCCAACTAATGAAAAACTGTTTTTT. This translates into CASSIGVSVPTNEKLFF.

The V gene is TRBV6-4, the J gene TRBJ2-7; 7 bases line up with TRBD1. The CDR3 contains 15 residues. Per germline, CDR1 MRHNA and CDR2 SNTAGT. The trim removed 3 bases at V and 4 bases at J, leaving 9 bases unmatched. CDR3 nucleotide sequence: TGTGCCAGCAGTGATCGGGACAGTTCACCTTACGAGCAGTACGTC. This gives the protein CASSDRDSSPYEQYV.

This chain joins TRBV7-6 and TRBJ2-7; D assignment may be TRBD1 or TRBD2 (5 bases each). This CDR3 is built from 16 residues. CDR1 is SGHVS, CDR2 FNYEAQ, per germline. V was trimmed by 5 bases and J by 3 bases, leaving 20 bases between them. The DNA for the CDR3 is TGTGCCAGCAGCCGGGCGAGGGGTCCCCCCCGCTACGAGCAGTACGTC. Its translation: CASSRARGPPRYEQYV.

The DNA of the CDR3 is TGCGCCAGCAGCGGAGTCCAGGGGAATGGCTACACCTTC. Encoded protein: CASSGVQGNGYTF. The V and J genes are TRBV4-1 and TRBJ1-2, with D perhaps TRBD1 (6 bases). V lost 5 bases and J lost 6, with 13 bases in between. Germline V gives CDR1 MGHRA, CDR2 YSYEKL. There are 13 residues in the CDR3.

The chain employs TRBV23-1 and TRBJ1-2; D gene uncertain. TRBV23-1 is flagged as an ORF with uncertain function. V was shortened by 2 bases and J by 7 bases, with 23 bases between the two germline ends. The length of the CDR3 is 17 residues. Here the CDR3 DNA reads TGCGCCAGCAGTCAAGCCGACAAAGAAGCAAAACCGAGTGGCTACACCTTC. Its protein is CASSQADKEAKPSGYTF.

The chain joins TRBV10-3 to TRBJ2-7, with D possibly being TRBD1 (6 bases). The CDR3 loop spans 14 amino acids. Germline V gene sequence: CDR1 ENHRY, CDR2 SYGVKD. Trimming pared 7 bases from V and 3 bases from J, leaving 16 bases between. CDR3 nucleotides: TGTGCCATCAAATTTGGGGGCGCTGGCTACGAGCAGTACTTC. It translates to CAIKFGGAGYEQYF.

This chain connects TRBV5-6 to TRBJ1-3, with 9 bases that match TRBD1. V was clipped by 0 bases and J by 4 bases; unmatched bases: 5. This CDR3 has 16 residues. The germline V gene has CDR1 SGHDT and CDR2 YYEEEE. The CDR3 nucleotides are TGTGCCAGCAGCTTGGCATTGGGGACAGGGGGAAACACCATATATTTT. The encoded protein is CASSLALGTGGNTIYF.

The CDR3 here is CASSQDRDGGYEQYF. CDR3 nucleotide sequence: TGCGCCAGCAGCCAAGACCGTGACGGGGGATACGAGCAGTACTTC. The chain combines TRBV4-3 with TRBJ2-7; D is perhaps TRBD2 (6 bases). Trimming cost V 0 bases and J 4 bases, with 13 bases left between them. This CDR3 has 15 residues. CDR1 and CDR2 from the germline V gene are LGHNA and YSLEER.

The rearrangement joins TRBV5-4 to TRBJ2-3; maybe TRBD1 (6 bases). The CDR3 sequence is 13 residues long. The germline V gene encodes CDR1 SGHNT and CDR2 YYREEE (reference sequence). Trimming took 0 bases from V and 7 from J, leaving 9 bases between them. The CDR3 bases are TGTGCCAGCAGCTTGGCCAGGGGAAATACGCAGTATTTT. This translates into CASSLARGNTQYF.

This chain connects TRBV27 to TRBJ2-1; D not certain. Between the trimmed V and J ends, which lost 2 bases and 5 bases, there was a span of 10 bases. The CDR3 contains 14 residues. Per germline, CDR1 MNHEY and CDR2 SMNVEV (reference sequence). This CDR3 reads CASSLVQSNNEQFF. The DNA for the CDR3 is TGTGCCAGCAGTTTAGTCCAGTCCAACAATGAGCAGTTCTTC.

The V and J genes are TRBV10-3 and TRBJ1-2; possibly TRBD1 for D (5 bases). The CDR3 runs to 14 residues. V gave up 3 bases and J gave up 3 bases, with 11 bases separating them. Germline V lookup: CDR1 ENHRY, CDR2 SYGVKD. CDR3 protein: CAISDQGSYYGYTF. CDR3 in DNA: TGTGCCATCAGTGACCAGGGCAGTTACTATGGCTACACCTTC.